One and the same sample provided the 12 T cell receptor beta chains below, sequenced in a study of CD8 T cells in ankylosing spondylitis. TCRdb redid the calling of the 5' RACE reads with MiXCR, one entry per CDR3 protein. The sample yields 30,000 to 45,000 distinct CDR3 sequences, 11% seen once. The source material was synovial fluid, either unsorted or a sorted T cell fraction (not recorded which). These receptors were collected from a male donor with ankylosing spondylitis.

This clonotype was seen more than once but under ten times. The chain uses TRBV12-3 or TRBV12-4 and TRBJ2-1; the match to TRBD2 covers 7 bases. V lost 5 bases to trimming and J lost 4 bases; unmatched junction nucleotides: 5. There are 14 residues in the CDR3. Here the CDR3 reads CASSEGRGYNEQFF. CDR3 sequence (DNA): TGTGCCAGCAGTGAGGGGCGGGGGTACAATGAGCAGTTCTTC.

This clonotype was counted at least ten times. This chain connects TRBV20-1 to TRBJ2-5; D uncertain. Trimming shortened V by 0 bases and J by 5 bases, and 13 bases separated the two germline ends. The CDR3 loop spans 14 amino acids. Germline V CDR1 and CDR2: DFQATT, SNEGSKA (reference sequence). CDR3: CSARDDTWWETQYF. DNA for the CDR3: TGCAGTGCTAGAGATGATACCTGGTGGGAGACCCAGTACTTC.

This clonotype was found a few times. CDR3 sequence reads: CASSQDFARVRFF. The CDR3 coding sequence is TGCGCCAGCAGCCAAGATTTCGCCCGAGTGCGGTTCTTC. The chain uses TRBV4-1 and TRBJ2-1, with D hard to call. V lost 0 bases, J lost 15 bases, and 15 bases lay in between. The CDR3 is 13 amino acids. Germline V gives CDR1 MGHRA, CDR2 YSYEKL.

This clonotype occurred many times. The rearrangement uses TRBV7-2 and TRBJ2-1; no firm D call. This CDR3 spans 13 amino acids. V dropped 2 bases and J dropped 8 bases, with 10 bases sitting between them. Germline CDR1 is SGHTA and CDR2 is FQGNSA. The CDR3 loop is CASSLLGFDEQFF. In nucleotides, the CDR3 is TGTGCCAGCAGCTTACTGGGGTTCGATGAGCAGTTCTTC.

This clonotype was recorded many times. The chain is built from TRBV20-1 and TRBJ1-2; 9 bases align to TRBD1. The germline V gene has CDR1 DFQATT and CDR2 SNEGSKA (reference sequence). The junction had 15 bases not matched to a gene; V was cut back by 6 bases and J by 7 bases. This CDR3 has 15 amino acids. CDR3 in DNA: TGCAGTGCCCGGACAGGGGACCTCGGCGGGGGTGGCTACACCTTC. Its protein is CSARTGDLGGGGYTF.

The gene calls are TRBV29-1 and TRBJ2-5; TRBD1 matches 7 bases. V lost 4 bases to trimming and J lost 4 bases; unmatched junction nucleotides: 9. Germline-derived CDR1 and CDR2 are SQVTM and ANQGSEA. The CDR3 covers 14 residues. CDR3 amino acids: CSVAPTGSSETQYF. The CDR3 DNA is TGCAGCGTTGCCCCGACAGGGTCGTCAGAGACCCAGTACTTC.

This clonotype was seen ten or more times. The chain recombines TRBV6-5 with TRBJ1-6; 7 nucleotides match TRBD1. After removal of 6 bases from V and 9 bases from J, the junction contained 8 bases not matched to a gene. Germline assignment: CDR1 MNHEY and CDR2 SVGAGI. CDR3 length: 14 residues. The CDR3 DNA reads as TGTGCCAGCAGGCTAGGACAGGAGACTTCACCCCTCCACTTT. This translates into CASRLGQETSPLHF.

The J gene is TRBJ1-6, the V gene TRBV18, with 9 bases aligning to TRBD1. Per germline, CDR1 KGHSH and CDR2 LQKENI. The CDR3 runs 15 residues. Germline trimming cut 6 bases from V and 8 bases from J; bases unmatched to any gene: 8. The DNA of the CDR3 is TGTGCCAGCTCGCTTGGACAGGGGACGGATTCACCCCTCCACTTT. Translating gives CASSLGQGTDSPLHF. Full variable domain (missing parts from reference TRBV18 and TRBJ1-6): NAGVMQNPRHLVRRRGQEARLRCSPMKGHSHVYWYRQLPEEGLKFMVYLQKENIIDESGMPKERFSAEFPKEGPSILRIQQVVRGDSAAYFCASSLGQGTDSPLHFGNGTRLTVT.

This clonotype came up many times. V gene TRBV29-1 combines with J gene TRBJ2-3; TRBD1 or TRBD2 may be the D gene (6 bases each). CDR1 SQVTM and CDR2 ANQGSEA come from the germline V gene. The CDR3 sequence is 14 residues long. Between the trimmed V and J ends, which lost 0 bases and 5 bases, there was a span of 12 bases. The CDR3, as DNA: TGCAGCGTTGAAGATGGGGGGCGCGGAGATACGCAGTATTTT. Residues: CSVEDGGRGDTQYF.

This clonotype counts as hyperexpanded. The chain is built from TRBV7-8 and TRBJ2-7, with 12 positions matching TRBD2. CDR1 is SGHVS, CDR2 FQNEAQ, per germline. The CDR3 runs 16 residues. Trimming removed 4 bases from V and 5 bases from J; junction bases left unmatched: 9. The chain's CDR3 is CASSSPGLAGINEQYF. CDR3 DNA: TGTGCCAGCAGCTCCCCCGGACTAGCGGGAATCAACGAGCAGTACTTC.

This chain connects TRBV7-6 to TRBJ2-3; 11 nucleotides line up with TRBD1. This CDR3 comprises 15 residues. V shed 5 bases and J 3 bases; nucleotides not matched to a gene: 4. Germline V gene sequence: CDR1 SGHVS, CDR2 FNYEAQ. CDR3 residues: CASSPGTGGTDTQYF. The DNA for the CDR3 is TGTGCCAGCAGCCCTGGGACAGGGGGGACAGATACGCAGTATTTT.

In its sample, this clonotype was seen many times. The chain recombines TRBV10-3 with TRBJ1-4; no definite D call. V lost 3 bases and J 2 bases, leaving 13 bases between the germline ends. Germline CDR1 reads ENHRY; CDR2 reads SYGVKD. The CDR3 has 16 residues. The CDR3 DNA sequence: TGTGCCATCAGTGAATCGGGGATTGCGACTAATGAAAAACTGTTTTTT. This sequence encodes CAISESGIATNEKLFF.